The 26 T cell receptor beta chains reported below all come from one sample, sequenced in a study of T cells in Graves' hyperthyroidism and ophthalmopathy. Researchers took RNA transcripts and amplified the TCR beta CDR3 regions from them. A set of HTBI primers served as the primers for a first-round RT-PCR of the TCR CDR3. TCRdb called the multiplex PCR reads again in MiXCR, with one record for every CDR3 protein. The data hold about 560,000 distinct CDR3 sequences, with over 15% observed a single time. Sequencing used blood. These receptors all stem from a woman under 30 with Graves' hyperthyroidism.

This clonotype has ten or more counts. The V gene is TRBV28, the J gene TRBJ2-1; 7 nucleotides line up with TRBD1. CDR1 and CDR2 from the germline V gene are MDHEN and SYDVKM. V shed 4 bases and J 0 bases; nucleotides not matched to a gene: 6. The CDR3 spans 16 residues. CDR3 residues: CASSSFRGFSYNEQFF. For the CDR3, the DNA is TGTGCCAGCAGTTCCTTCAGGGGGTTCTCCTACAATGAGCAGTTCTTC.

Only a few counts were recorded for this clonotype. The chain has TRBV6-2 or TRBV6-3 and TRBJ2-2, with 7 nucleotides matching TRBD1. With 6 bases clipped from V and 5 bases from J, the junction kept 3 bases outside the gene matches. Per the germline V gene, CDR1 is MNHEY and CDR2 is SVGEGT. The CDR3 is 13 amino acids. The CDR3 bases are TGTGCCAGCAGAACCAGGGGGACCGGGGAGCTGTTTTTT. This encodes CASRTRGTGELFF.

This clonotype showed up many times. The chain is built from TRBV2 and TRBJ2-1; 9 positions agree with TRBD2. CDR1 and CDR2 from the germline V gene are SNHLY and FYNNEI. V lost 1 base to trimming and J lost 7 bases; unmatched junction nucleotides: 8. This CDR3 comprises 16 residues. CDR3 sequence: CASSEDGGRGYNEQFF. In DNA, the CDR3 is TGTGCCAGCAGTGAAGATGGCGGGAGGGGGTATAATGAGCAGTTCTTC.

The CDR3 bases are TGCAGCGTTCCCGGGACAGGGTTCTCTGGGGCCAACGTCCTGACTTTC. Its translation: CSVPGTGFSGANVLTF. The chain uses TRBV29-1 and TRBJ2-6, with TRBD1 identical over 9 bases. The CDR3 has 16 residues. With V trimmed by 5 bases and J by 0 bases, 5 bases remained unmatched. Germline V lookup: CDR1 SQVTM, CDR2 ANQGSEA.

This clonotype was seen only a few times. V and J are TRBV6-5 and TRBJ2-7; maybe TRBD2 (5 bases). The CDR3 sequence is 11 residues long. V lost 4 bases to trimming and J lost 5 bases, with 6 bases between them. The germline CDR1 and CDR2 sequences are MNHEY and SVGAGI. The CDR3 spells CASSWENEQYF. The CDR3 bases are TGTGCCAGCAGTTGGGAGAACGAGCAGTACTTC.

This chain connects TRBV12-3 or TRBV12-4 to TRBJ2-1, with 13 bases identical to TRBD2. Trimming removed 7 bases from V and 9 bases from J; junction bases left unmatched: 9. CDR3 length: 15 amino acids. CDR3 protein: CASKKPGLAGLEQFF. The CDR3 DNA follows: TGTGCCAGCAAGAAACCGGGACTAGCGGGACTTGAGCAGTTCTTC.

Of note for this clonotype: A read error is possible here, since a much larger clone lies one base away. J is TRBJ1-1 and V is TRBV7-8; no clear D gene. This CDR3 has 12 amino acids. CDR1 is SGHVS, CDR2 FQNEAQ, per germline. The CDR3 region is CASRLSRTEAFF. For the CDR3, the DNA is TGTGCCAGCCGCTTGTCCCGGACTGAAGCTTTCTTT.

This clonotype was found many times. The chain uses TRBV6-2 or TRBV6-3 and TRBJ2-3, with D tentatively TRBD2 (6 bases). V was shortened by 6 bases and J by 3 bases, with 13 bases between the two germline ends. CDR1 MNHEY and CDR2 SVGEGT come from the germline V gene. The CDR3 runs to 14 residues. The CDR3 reads CASSHRDSTDTQYF. The CDR3, as DNA: TGTGCCAGCAGCCACCGGGACTCTACAGATACGCAGTATTTT.

The chain links TRBV7-3 to TRBJ1-1, with 8 bases that match TRBD1. There are 16 residues in the CDR3. Trimming took 5 bases from V and 5 from J; bases not matched to a gene: 13. Germline V gene lookup returns CDR1 SGHTA and CDR2 FQGTGA. CDR3 coding DNA: TGTGCCAGCAGCGCCAGGCCCAGGGGGCTCGGGACTGAAGCTTTCTTT. Amino acids: CASSARPRGLGTEAFF.

The rearrangement uses TRBV5-5 and TRBJ2-2; D gene ambiguous. This CDR3 is built from 14 residues. V was trimmed by 4 bases and J by 4 bases, leaving 11 bases between them. The V gene's germline CDR1 is SGHKS and CDR2 YYEKEE (reference sequence). The CDR3 sequence is CASSQYLGTGELFF. The CDR3 DNA is TGTGCCAGCAGCCAGTACCTAGGCACCGGGGAGCTGTTTTTT.

The CDR3 here is CASGSSFSGYTF. CDR3 sequence (DNA): TGTGCTAGTGGTTCGAGTTTTTCGGGCTACACCTTC. J is TRBJ1-2 and V is TRBV12-5; D gene ambiguous. The CDR3 length is 12 residues. Deletions cut 4 bases from V and 8 bases from J, with 11 bases between. Germline V CDR1 and CDR2: LGHNT, FRNRAP. Full variable domain (remainder filled in from reference TRBV12-5 and TRBJ1-2): DARVTQTPRHKVTEMGQEVTMRCQPILGHNTVFWYRQTMMQGLELLAYFRNRAPLDDSGMPKDRFSAEMPDATLATLKIQPSEPRDSAVYFCASGSSFSGYTFGSGTRLTVV.

Note on this clonotype: A single base separates this from a much larger clone, so it may be a read error. The chain employs TRBV11-2 and TRBJ2-1; D gene unclear. This CDR3 has 14 amino acids. Germline assignment: CDR1 SGHAT and CDR2 FQNNGV. CDR3 DNA: TGTGCCAGCAGCTCTCCCGGGTCCTACAATGAGCAGCTCTTC. Residues: CASSSPGSYNEQLF.

The table lists this clonotype with a few counts. The chain is built from TRBV20-1 and TRBJ2-4, with TRBD1 matching over 7 bases. Germline lookup yields CDR1 DFQATT and CDR2 SNEGSKA (reference sequence). This CDR3 contains 16 residues. The V and J ends lost 6 bases and 0 bases, in that order; junction bases with no gene match: 11. CDR3: CSASGTVLIAKNIQYF. DNA of the CDR3: TGCAGTGCAAGTGGGACAGTCCTTATAGCCAAAAACATTCAGTACTTC.

This clonotype was seen once. A read error is possible here, since a much larger clone lies one base away. The chain links TRBV3-1 to TRBJ1-2, with no clear D. V was trimmed by 2 bases and J by 3 bases, leaving 4 bases between them. Germline V CDR1 and CDR2: LGHDT, YNNKEL (reference sequence). This CDR3 is 12 amino acids long. Here the CDR3 reads CASSQLDYGYTF. In nucleotides, the CDR3 is TGTGCCAGCAGCCAACTCGACTATGGCTACACCTTC.

This clonotype was counted between two and nine times. This chain connects TRBV20-1 to TRBJ2-7; D is unclear. Between the trimmed V and J ends, which lost 5 bases and 7 bases, there was a span of 9 bases. CDR1 is DFQATT and CDR2 is SNEGSKA in the germline V gene (reference sequence). The CDR3 has 10 residues. The CDR3 DNA reads as TGCAGTGCTCCCGACGGTGAGCAGTACTTC. Translated, it gives CSAPDGEQYF.

This clonotype was seen ten or more times. The V and J genes are TRBV20-1 and TRBJ2-1, with TRBD2 as a possible D gene (5 bases). V lost 0 bases to trimming and J lost 1 base, with 13 bases between them. Germline V gene lookup returns CDR1 DFQATT and CDR2 SNEGSKA (reference sequence). This CDR3 is 16 amino acids long. This chain's CDR3 is CSARDPGSFSYNEQFF. For the CDR3, the DNA is TGCAGTGCTAGAGATCCGGGGTCCTTTTCCTACAATGAGCAGTTCTTC.

As to this clonotype: It may be a read error: a sequence one base away is much more abundant. V is TRBV29-1 and J is TRBJ2-7, with D hard to call. The tail of the sequence fits TRBJ2-1 better, so the J call may be wrong. Per the germline V gene, CDR1 is SQVTM and CDR2 is ANQGSEA. The CDR3 totals 14 residues. CDR3 DNA sequence: TGCAGCGTTGTACTGGGTGAAAGCTCCTACGAGCAGTTCTTC. It encodes CSVVLGESSYEQFF.

This clonotype was seen many times. This sequence joins TRBV12-3 or TRBV12-4 and TRBJ1-1; D is possibly TRBD1 (5 bases). The V end lost 3 bases, the J end lost 3 bases, and 11 bases lay between the germline ends. This CDR3 comprises 14 residues. CDR3 region: CASSLGRAYTEAFF. Here the CDR3 DNA reads TGTGCCAGCAGTTTGGGCAGGGCTTACACTGAAGCTTTCTTT.

This clonotype showed up many times. The CDR3 is CASSYSRLAGARYNEQFF. DNA of the CDR3: TGTGCCAGCAGTTACTCCAGGCTAGCGGGAGCGAGATACAATGAGCAGTTCTTC. The chain couples TRBV6-6 to TRBJ2-1, with 10 bases identical to TRBD2. In germline, CDR1 is MNHNY, CDR2 SVGAGI (reference sequence). Losses at the gene ends were 0 bases for V and 4 bases for J; bases not matched to a gene: 9. This CDR3 region has 18 residues.

This chain links TRBV19 with TRBJ1-3; D possibly corresponds to TRBD1 (6 bases). Germline CDR1 reads LNHDA; CDR2 reads SQIVND (reference sequence). The CDR3 sequence is 17 residues long. Trimming took 7 bases from V and 0 from J, leaving 19 bases between them. Here the CDR3 reads CASTTPGGENSGNTIYF. DNA for the CDR3: TGTGCCAGTACCACCCCCGGGGGCGAAAACTCTGGAAACACCATATATTTT.

This clonotype was counted ten times or more. The chain recombines TRBV20-1 with TRBJ2-1; 16 nucleotides align to TRBD2. The CDR3 is 15 residues long. Germline CDR1 and CDR2: DFQATT and SNEGSKA (reference sequence). Trimming removed 7 bases from V and 2 bases from J; junction bases left unmatched: 2. The CDR3 DNA reads TGCAGTGGGGGACTAGCGGGAGGGCCCTACAATGAGCAGTTCTTC. The encoded protein is CSGGLAGGPYNEQFF.

This clonotype was found many times. The gene calls are TRBV7-8 and TRBJ2-1; 11 bases are shared with TRBD1. Germline lookup yields CDR1 SGHVS and CDR2 FQNEAQ. With 2 bases clipped from V and 7 bases from J, the junction kept 1 base outside the gene matches. The CDR3 length is 14 residues. The CDR3: CASSLRDRGNEQFF. In nucleotides, the CDR3 is TGTGCCAGCAGCTTAAGGGACAGGGGGAATGAGCAGTTCTTC.

At least ten counts were recorded for this clonotype. The CDR3 reads CASSQAGTYGYTF. CDR3 sequence (DNA): TGCGCCAGCAGCCAAGCCGGGACCTATGGCTACACCTTC. The V and J genes are TRBV4-1 and TRBJ1-2; D may be TRBD1 (5 bases). The CDR3 is 13 residues long. Looked up from germline, CDR1 is MGHRA and CDR2 is YSYEKL. V shed 1 base and J shed 4 bases, with 7 bases lying between them.

This clonotype turned up a few times. This may be a read error, as it is one base from a much larger clone. The chain links TRBV6-2 or TRBV6-3 to TRBJ2-5, with no clear D. V shed 0 bases and J shed 5 bases, with 4 bases lying between them. Germline assignment: CDR1 MNHEY and CDR2 SVGEGT. CDR3 length: 12 residues. For the CDR3, the DNA is TGTGCCAGCAGTTACTCGAGTGAGACCCAGTACTTC. As protein: CASSYSSETQYF.

This chain joins TRBV20-1 and TRBJ2-5, with a possible D match to TRBD2 (5 bases). This CDR3 comprises 15 residues. Per germline, CDR1 DFQATT and CDR2 SNEGSKA (reference sequence). The V and J ends lost 4 bases and 0 bases respectively, with 15 bases between them. The CDR3 region is CSAIRTARDQETQYF. CDR3 sequence (DNA): TGCAGTGCTATTCGGACGGCGAGGGACCAAGAGACCCAGTACTTC.

DNA for the CDR3: TGTGCCAGCTCACCCCCCTCTACCGGGGAGCTGTTTTTT. Amino acid sequence: CASSPPSTGELFF. The chain links TRBV18 to TRBJ2-2; no definite D call. There are 13 residues in the CDR3. Looked up from germline, CDR1 is KGHSH and CDR2 is LQKENI. Trimming took 3 bases from V and 5 from J, leaving 7 bases between them.